This TCR beta chain appears in the sequencing data of a study of identical twins (dated by TCRdb to 2016 to 2017). Study-wide context: TCR alpha and beta repertoires from monozygotic twins, unrelated adults of various ages and cord blood were deep-sequenced to test whether fetal clonotypes persist. To rule out contamination, the twin experiments were replicated at different times with different library preparation protocols.

The library relied on 5' RACE. Sequencer: Illumina HiSeq 2000. Template switching introduced a universal primer binding site; the final cDNA contained a unique molecular identifier, enabling accurate counting of TCR cDNA molecules. Specific primers in the conserved constant-segment region were used to synthesize first-strand cDNA for the TCR alpha and beta chains. To control for contamination, every cDNA library carried two barcodes: a SMART-Mk sample barcode plus Illumina barcodes. Two successive PCR steps introduced TruSeq adapter sequences along with Illumina sample barcodes. The TCR alpha and beta cDNA libraries were sequenced on the Illumina HiSeq platform using custom primers. Per the authors' processing: Raw reads were processed with MiGEC to extract unique molecular identifiers, and MiXCR was used to determine CDR3 positions. For each individual, recombination models were inferred using an EM algorithm with the repgenHMM and IGoR tools. Shared clonotype analysis was performed with the tcR package in R, normalizing sharing by the product of cloneset sizes. To study raw recombination without the effects of thymic and clonal selection, out-of-frame nonproductive sequences were analyzed. TCRdb reworked the public reads: Q25 trimming with fastp, MiXCR clone assembly, productive beta chains retained. Merged by CDR3 protein, the rows form single entries marked with the most common genes and DNA. The V and J calls were determined by TCRdb, not by the authors. The sample includes about 200,000 distinct CDR3 sequences, with more than 9% observed a single time. The leading ten clones occupy 10% of the sample.

General conclusions and limits of the study: In beta out-of-frame sequences, excess twin sharing was weaker, because having fewer shared sequences lowered the signal-to-noise ratio. In monozygotic twins, out-of-frame TCR alpha sharing was systematically underestimated by recombination models, although the models agreed with sharing between unrelated individuals. Compared with coincidental sharing between unrelated individuals, an excess of low generation-probability sequences was observed among out-of-frame TCR alpha sequences shared between twins. Abundant cord blood beta clonotypes had fewer insertions, young adult naive repertoires showed a similar but weaker trend, and memory repertoires showed no such trend. Invariant T cells such as MAIT and iNKT could partly confound zero-insertion analyses, although diverse VJ usage argued against such confounding for most clonotypes. Because the same donors could not be followed over many years, conclusions were based on cross-sectional statistical analysis.

Concerning this clonotype itself: No cognate antigen has been identified for it. No base quality information exists; no much larger clone differs at one position.

Every donor in the study was a healthy Caucasian. Miltenyi CD45RO+ enrichment and human naive T-cell isolation kits were used to isolate memory (CD45RO+) and naive T cells from PBMC. V drops 4 bases and J drops 2 bases, leaving 15 bases in between. The CDR3 contains 15 residues, cysteine and phenylalanine counted. CDR3 DNA only is kept here, 45 bases in frame from base 1. From the germline V gene, CDR1 is SGHTA and CDR2 is FQGNSA. The chain links TRBV7-2 with TRBJ2-7, with no reliable assignment of the D segment. Material for sequencing was memory T cells sorted from blood. This specimen's cell subset or site label, per the study, means: CD45RO+ enriched T cells. The sequence was obtained from a man aged 50 or older in good health. CDR3 loop: CASSYGPITTYEQYF. The DNA is TGTGCCAGCAGCTACGGCCCGATTACTACCTACGAGCAGTACTTC.